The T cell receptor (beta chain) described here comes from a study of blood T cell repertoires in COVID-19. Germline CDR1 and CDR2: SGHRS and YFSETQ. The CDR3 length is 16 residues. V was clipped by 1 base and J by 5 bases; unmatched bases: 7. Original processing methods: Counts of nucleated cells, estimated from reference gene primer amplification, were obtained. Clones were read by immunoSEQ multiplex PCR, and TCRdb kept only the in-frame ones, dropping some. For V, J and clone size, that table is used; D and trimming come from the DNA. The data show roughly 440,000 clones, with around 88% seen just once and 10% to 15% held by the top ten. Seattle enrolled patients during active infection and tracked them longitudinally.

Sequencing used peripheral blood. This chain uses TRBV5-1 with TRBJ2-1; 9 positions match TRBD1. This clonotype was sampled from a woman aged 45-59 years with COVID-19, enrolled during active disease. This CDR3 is CASSLITGGIDNEQFF. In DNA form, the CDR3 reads TGCGCCAGCAGCTTGATAACAGGGGGCATCGACAATGAGCAGTTCTTC.